This T cell receptor beta chain was obtained from a study of kidney transplant recipient with SARS-CoV-2 infection. This clonotype has ten or more counts. TCRdb used MiXCR to reprocess the reads, holding one entry per CDR3 protein. The sample gives approximately 240,000 distinct CDR3 sequences, 25% to 30% of which show up once; 6% to 8.5% is in the top ten. The V end lost 2 bases, the J end lost 6 bases, and 14 bases lay between the germline ends. Germline V gene data show CDR1 as LNHNV and CDR2 as YYDKDF (reference sequence). The CDR3 spans 15 residues. This chain links TRBV15 with TRBJ1-5; D is perhaps TRBD1 (5 bases). Material: a blood sample, obtained at baseline and between days 110 and 120 from a kidney transplant recipient. This TCR came from a male patient in his thirties who had COVID-19 and was a kidney transplant recipient. Some T cells may have come from the graft donor. CDR3 sequence (DNA): TGTGCCACCAGCAGATTTTTAGGGGAAGGTCAGCCCCAGCATTTT. It specifies CATSRFLGEGQPQHF.